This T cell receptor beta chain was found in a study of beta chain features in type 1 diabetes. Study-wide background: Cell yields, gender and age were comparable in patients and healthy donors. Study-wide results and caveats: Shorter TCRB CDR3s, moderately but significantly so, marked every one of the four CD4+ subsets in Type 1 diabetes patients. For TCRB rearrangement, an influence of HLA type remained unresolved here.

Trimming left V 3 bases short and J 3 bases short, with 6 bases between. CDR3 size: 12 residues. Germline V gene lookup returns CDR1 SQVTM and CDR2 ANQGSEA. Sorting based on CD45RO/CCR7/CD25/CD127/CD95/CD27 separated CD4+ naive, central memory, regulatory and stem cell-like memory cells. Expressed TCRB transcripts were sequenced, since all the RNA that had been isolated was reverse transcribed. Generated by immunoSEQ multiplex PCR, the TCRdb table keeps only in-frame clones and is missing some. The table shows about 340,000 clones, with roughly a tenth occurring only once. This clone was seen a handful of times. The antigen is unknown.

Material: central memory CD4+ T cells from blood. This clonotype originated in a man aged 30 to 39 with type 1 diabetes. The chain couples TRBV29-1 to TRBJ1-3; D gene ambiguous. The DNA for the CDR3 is TGCAGCGTTGAGACATATGGAAACACCATATATTTT. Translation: CSVETYGNTIYF.